This record concerns one T cell receptor (beta chain) sequence. No antigen is known for it. CDR1 is SGHRS and CDR2 is YFSETQ in the germline V gene. V shed 4 bases, J shed 2 bases, and the junction held 8 bases outside the gene matches. This CDR3 region has 15 residues. This sample was included in a study of cytomegalovirus exposure and HLA in healthy donors. At the level of the study: Unique TCRs numbering around 85 million, obtained from HLA-typed donors, made up an early data release.

The PCR employed 60 Vbeta primers together with 13 Jbeta primers. Original processing methods: A later analysis tallied some 80 million unique TCR beta chains, around 9.9 million of them shared. Here immunoSEQ multiplex PCR was the method, and the copy in TCRdb shows in-frame clones only, minus some. V and J calls and clone size are given by that table; D and trimming were obtained from the DNA. The sample yields over 150,000 clones, around 68% seen once. Findings and caveats of the study: Immune exposure was documented only through CMV serostatus.

The chain links TRBV5-1 to TRBJ2-7; TRBD1 agrees at 8 bases. The sequenced material came from PBMCs. The sequence derives from a middle-aged man in good health and CMV-seronegative. The CDR3 is CASSPRGQATYEQYF. DNA for the CDR3: TGCGCCAGCAGCCCCCGGGGACAGGCCACCTACGAGCAGTACTTC. Together with reference TRBV5-1 and TRBJ2-7, the CDR3 gives the full variable domain: KAGVTQTPRYLIKTRGQQVTLSCSPISGHRSVSWYQQTPGQGLQFLFEYFSETQRNKGNFPGRFSGRQFSNSRSEMNVSTLELGDSALYLCASSPRGQATYEQYFGPGTRLTVT.